Below, 29 T cell receptor beta chains from the same sample are listed, as sequenced in a study of blood T cell repertoires in COVID-19. TCRdb keeps only in-frame clones here, not all; method: immunoSEQ multiplex PCR. The sample yields about 210,000 clones, 86% seen once. What was sequenced was peripheral blood. All receptors come from a woman in her 70s with acute or convalescent COVID-19.

This clone was observed a single time. This chain connects TRBV18 to TRBJ1-2; D uncertain. V dropped 6 bases and J dropped 3 bases, with 11 bases sitting between them. CDR3 size: 13 residues. Germline CDR1 is KGHSH and CDR2 is LQKENI. CDR3 region: CASSREGYYGYTF. CDR3 sequence (DNA): TGTGCCAGCTCCCGCGAGGGATACTATGGCTACACCTTC.

Comments on this clone: At one end the junction does not follow the germline gene, possibly because of a read error. The rearrangement links TRBV6-6 to TRBJ1-1, with D unresolved. This CDR3 contains 12 residues. Germline V gives CDR1 MNHNY, CDR2 SVGAGI (reference sequence). CDR3 sequence (DNA): TGTGCCAGCAGCGAAAGGGCGGGCGGCCCCCTCTTT. Its protein product is CASSERAGGPLF.

The chain has TRBV25-1 and TRBJ1-2, with TRBD1 as a possible D gene (5 bases). This CDR3 spans 14 amino acids. Germline CDR1 reads MGHDK; CDR2 reads SYGVNS. With 5 bases removed from V and 2 bases from J, the gap between germline ends came to 12 bases. The CDR3: CASSPAGLNYGYTF. CDR3 sequence (DNA): TGTGCCAGCAGTCCGGCAGGGTTAAACTATGGCTACACCTTC.

This clone has ten or more counts. DNA of the CDR3: TGCAGTGCTAGTTCCCCGGGACAGCAAAACTATGGCTACACCTTC. Protein sequence: CSASSPGQQNYGYTF. The chain links TRBV20-1 to TRBJ1-2; 7 bases align to TRBD1. Unmatched junction bases numbered 9, after V lost 3 bases and J lost 2 bases. Looked up from germline, CDR1 is DFQATT and CDR2 is SNEGSKA (reference sequence). The CDR3 contains 15 residues.

With respect to this clone: Other DNA sequences in this sample translate to the same CDR3. The chain couples TRBV5-1 to TRBJ1-1, with D maybe TRBD1 (6 bases). V shed 4 bases and J shed 1 base, with 11 bases lying between them. The CDR3 sequence is 14 residues long. Germline lookup yields CDR1 SGHRS and CDR2 YFSETQ. The CDR3 region is CASSVQGGNTEAFF. The DNA of the CDR3 is TGCGCCAGCAGCGTACAAGGGGGGAACACTGAAGCTTTCTTT.

The V call is TRBV5-6, the J call TRBJ2-2, with 11 bases aligning to TRBD2. With 1 base clipped from V and 4 bases from J, the junction kept 6 bases outside the gene matches. CDR1 is SGHDT and CDR2 is YYEEEE in the germline V gene. This CDR3 spans 17 amino acids. The CDR3 region is CASSLRSSGRSTGELFF. The CDR3 DNA follows: TGTGCCAGCAGCTTGAGGTCTAGCGGGAGGAGCACCGGGGAGCTGTTTTTT.

The CDR3 nucleotides are TGCGCCAGCAGCGTTGTGGGACAGAGGGACGAGACCCAGTACTTC. It yields the protein CASSVVGQRDETQYF. The V gene is TRBV5-1, the J gene TRBJ2-5; 7 bases align to TRBD1. Germline CDR1 SGHRS, CDR2 YFSETQ. V gave up 4 bases and J gave up 5 bases; unmatched junction bases: 11. This CDR3 comprises 15 residues.

A few counts support this clone. The chain is built from TRBV5-4 and TRBJ2-1, with 9 bases fitting TRBD2. The CDR3 runs to 15 residues. Germline CDR1 reads SGHNT; CDR2 reads YYREEE (reference sequence). Trimming took 1 base from V and 3 from J; bases not matched to a gene: 2. CDR3 nucleotides: TGTGCCAGCAGCTTGCCTAGCGGGGACTACAATGAGCAGTTCTTC. Translation: CASSLPSGDYNEQFF. The full variable domain, its missing parts supplied by reference TRBV5-4 and TRBJ2-1, is ETGVTQSPTHLIKTRGQQVTLRCSSQSGHNTVSWYQQALGQGPQFIFQYYREEENGRGNFPPRFSGLQFPNYSSELNVNALELDDSALYLCASSLPSGDYNEQFFGPGTRLTVL.

CDR3 DNA sequence: TGCGCCAGCAGCCCACTAGCGGGGCGCACAGATACGCAGTATTTT. Translating gives CASSPLAGRTDTQYF. V and J are TRBV5-1 and TRBJ2-3, with 10 bases fitting TRBD2. J lost 1 base, V lost 4 bases, and 3 bases had no gene match. The CDR3 covers 15 residues. CDR1 is SGHRS, CDR2 YFSETQ, per germline.

The chain uses TRBV5-1 and TRBJ1-1; 7 bases agree with TRBD1. Losses at the gene ends were 2 bases for V and 4 bases for J; bases not matched to a gene: 2. The CDR3 runs 13 residues. Germline CDR1 is SGHRS and CDR2 is YFSETQ. CDR3 in DNA: TGCGCCAGCAGCTTCGAGGGGGCCACTGAAGCTTTCTTT. Translation gives CASSFEGATEAFF.

This chain joins TRBV11-1 and TRBJ2-1; 8 bases agree with TRBD1. Germline CDR1 and CDR2: SGHAT and FQDESV (reference sequence). V gave up 5 bases and J gave up 9 bases; unmatched junction bases: 12. The CDR3 has 15 amino acids. The CDR3 nucleotides read TGTGCCAGCAGCCGGGACAGGAAGAGAGTCTTTGAGCAGTTCTTC. Its protein product is CASSRDRKRVFEQFF.

V gene TRBV19 combines with J gene TRBJ2-5; TRBD1 is a possible D gene (6 bases). Trimming removed 1 base at V and 9 bases at J, with 15 bases between. The CDR3 is 14 residues long. Germline V lookup: CDR1 LNHDA, CDR2 SQIVND (reference sequence). The DNA of the CDR3 is TGTGCCAGTAGTATAGTCCAGGGGCTAGGTCCCCAGTACTTC. Translated, it gives CASSIVQGLGPQYF.

The count of this clone is one. In DNA form, the CDR3 reads TGTGCCAGTAGTATGGGGGCCGGACAAGATAAGTTCTTC. Protein sequence: CASSMGAGQDKFF. The V and J genes are TRBV19 and TRBJ2-1; D possibly corresponds to TRBD1 (6 bases). There are 13 residues in the CDR3. Trimming took 3 bases from V and 14 from J, leaving 17 bases between them. In germline, CDR1 is LNHDA, CDR2 SQIVND (reference sequence).

The rearrangement joins TRBV18 to TRBJ2-1; TRBD2 aligns across 8 bases. The ends lost 4 bases at V and 6 bases at J; junction bases unmatched: 8. The CDR3 is 15 residues long. Germline lookup yields CDR1 KGHSH and CDR2 LQKENI. The CDR3 sequence is CASSLVQREFNEQFF. The CDR3 DNA follows: TGTGCCAGCTCACTTGTCCAGCGGGAGTTCAATGAGCAGTTCTTC. Supplemented by reference TRBV18 and TRBJ2-1, the full variable domain reads NAGVMQNPRHLVRRRGQEARLRCSPMKGHSHVYWYRQLPEEGLKFMVYLQKENIIDESGMPKERFSAEFPKEGPSILRIQQVVRGDSAAYFCASSLVQREFNEQFFGPGTRLTVL.

This rearrangement joins TRBV5-1 to TRBJ1-5; 11 bases fit TRBD1. Germline V gene sequence: CDR1 SGHRS, CDR2 YFSETQ. This CDR3 has 14 residues. V shed 0 bases and J 7 bases; nucleotides not matched to a gene: 0. The CDR3 sequence: CASSLGTGGQPQHF. CDR3 DNA sequence: TGCGCCAGCAGCTTGGGGACAGGGGGCCAGCCCCAGCATTTT.

The chain couples TRBV3-1 (or the pseudogene TRBV3-2) to TRBJ1-3; D remains unclear. V was cut by 0 bases and J by 4 bases, with 10 bases left in between. The germline V gene has CDR1 LGHDT and CDR2 YNNKEL (reference sequence). This CDR3 spans 15 amino acids. The CDR3: CASSQEGPMGNTIYF. The CDR3 DNA reads as TGTGCCAGCAGCCAAGAGGGCCCTATGGGAAACACCATATATTTT.

This clone has just one count. CDR3 amino acids: CASSQDRGTSDEQFF. The CDR3 nucleotides read TGCGCCAGCAGCCAAGATCGCGGGACTAGCGATGAGCAGTTCTTC. V usage is TRBV4-1 and J usage is TRBJ2-1; the match to TRBD2 covers 10 bases. V trimming: 0 bases; J trimming: 8 bases; junction bases outside the gene matches: 4. CDR3 length equals 15 residues. Germline V gives CDR1 MGHRA, CDR2 YSYEKL.

The J gene is TRBJ1-1, the V gene TRBV6-6; D ambiguous. V was trimmed by 0 bases and J by 6 bases, leaving 8 bases between them. Germline CDR1 is MNHNY and CDR2 is SVGAGI (reference sequence). The CDR3 runs to 13 residues. CDR3 residues: CASSYSSKSEAFF. The DNA of the CDR3 is TGTGCCAGCAGTTACTCGAGCAAGTCTGAAGCTTTCTTT.

The chain carries TRBV5-1 and TRBJ2-5; 11 bases are shared with TRBD2. The germline gives CDR1 SGHRS, CDR2 YFSETQ. V was pared by 0 bases and J by 2 bases, with 3 bases of the junction left unmatched. The CDR3 length is 16 residues. The CDR3 DNA sequence: TGCGCCAGCAGCTTGGAGGTAGCGGGGGGGCAAGAGACCCAGTACTTC. Encoded protein: CASSLEVAGGQETQYF.

This sequence joins TRBV7-9 and TRBJ2-2; 12 nucleotides line up with TRBD2. This CDR3 comprises 19 residues. Looked up from germline, CDR1 is SEHNR and CDR2 is FQNEAQ (reference sequence). After removal of 0 bases from V and 5 bases from J, the junction contained 10 bases not matched to a gene. This CDR3 reads CASSLAGLAGPLGTGELFF. CDR3 DNA: TGTGCCAGCAGCTTAGCGGGACTAGCGGGCCCTTTGGGAACCGGGGAGCTGTTTTTT.

This clone appeared once. The gene calls are TRBV2 and TRBJ2-1; 11 nucleotides line up with TRBD1. Trimming cost V 7 bases and J 10 bases; bases outside gene matches: 9. CDR1 and CDR2 from the germline V gene are SNHLY and FYNNEI. The CDR3 spans 14 residues. The CDR3 sequence is CASKTGQGAREQFF. The CDR3 DNA sequence: TGTGCCAGCAAAACAGGACAGGGGGCGAGAGAGCAGTTCTTC.

The chain is built from TRBV28 and TRBJ1-5, with 7 nucleotides matching TRBD1. The CDR3 is 13 residues long. Germline-derived CDR1 and CDR2 are MDHEN and SYDVKM. V gave up 6 bases and J gave up 3 bases; unmatched junction bases: 2. CDR3: CASSDRVNQPQHF. The CDR3 DNA reads as TGTGCCAGCAGCGACAGGGTCAATCAGCCCCAGCATTTT.

The chain is built from TRBV29-1 and TRBJ1-2, with 8 bases matching TRBD1. The CDR3 is 12 residues long. V lost 3 bases to trimming and J lost 6 bases; unmatched junction nucleotides: 3. Germline V CDR1 and CDR2: SQVTM, ANQGSEA. The CDR3 region has the DNA TGCAGCGTTGATGCAGGGGGCGATGGCTACACCTTC. Translating gives CSVDAGGDGYTF.

The chain employs TRBV6-2 or TRBV6-3 and TRBJ1-2; a weak D match, TRBD1 (6 bases). The CDR3 totals 13 residues. Per the germline V gene, CDR1 is MNHEY and CDR2 is SVGEGT. V lost 0 bases and J 5 bases, leaving 7 bases between the germline ends. The CDR3 protein is CASSYSTGYGYTF. CDR3 coding DNA: TGTGCCAGCAGTTACTCGACAGGATATGGCTACACCTTC.

The chain is built from TRBV6-5 and TRBJ2-3; TRBD2 might be the D (6 bases). CDR3 length: 15 amino acids. CDR1 is MNHEY and CDR2 is SVGAGI in the germline V gene. V lost 5 bases, J lost 0 bases, and 12 bases lay in between. CDR3 coding DNA: TGTGCCAGCAGTACTGGACTACCCAGCACAGATACGCAGTATTTT. It encodes CASSTGLPSTDTQYF.

The chain's CDR3 is CASSGTGTPRSYNEQFF. DNA of the CDR3: TGTGCCAGCAGTGGGACAGGGACCCCGCGCTCCTACAATGAGCAGTTCTTC. This chain uses TRBV27 with TRBJ2-1, with TRBD1 matching over 9 bases. This CDR3 has 17 residues. Losses at the gene ends were 5 bases for V and 0 bases for J; bases not matched to a gene: 8. Per the germline V gene, CDR1 is MNHEY and CDR2 is SMNVEV (reference sequence).

The chain employs TRBV12-5 and TRBJ1-5, with 9 bases identical to TRBD1. Germline V CDR1 and CDR2: LGHNT, FRNRAP. With 0 bases clipped from V and 7 bases from J, the junction kept 10 bases outside the gene matches. This CDR3 contains 17 residues. The CDR3 loop is CASGLVLGTGMGQPQHF. CDR3 nucleotide sequence: TGTGCTAGTGGTTTGGTTCTCGGGACAGGGATGGGACAGCCCCAGCATTTT.

This chain connects TRBV7-3 to TRBJ2-2; 9 nucleotides align to TRBD1. The CDR3 runs to 13 residues. Germline V gene data show CDR1 as SGHTA and CDR2 as FQGTGA. In nucleotides, the CDR3 is TGTGCTTCCGGGACAGGGTCCACCGGGGAGCTGTTTTTT. As protein: CASGTGSTGELFF.

The chain recombines TRBV5-1 with TRBJ2-1; 10 bases fit TRBD2. The V gene end was trimmed by 4 bases and the J gene end by 1 base; junction bases not matched to a gene: 8. The germline V gene has CDR1 SGHRS and CDR2 YFSETQ. The CDR3 spans 17 residues. CDR3 loop: CASSPLAGALSYNEQFF. The CDR3 nucleotides are TGCGCCAGCAGCCCTCTAGCGGGAGCCCTATCCTACAATGAGCAGTTCTTC.